The 17 T cell receptor beta chains listed next were all sequenced from one sample in a study of blood T cells in healthy people across ages. With a J-beta primer mix and a sample-barcoded 5' primer, a second PCR ran 7 to 11 cycles. TCRdb ran MiXCR on the 5' RACE reads and lists one entry per CDR3 protein. The sample shows approximately 2,000,000 distinct CDR3 sequences, roughly two fifths of them seen only once. The sample consisted of blood. These TCRs come from a human donor in good health.

A few counts support this clonotype. The chain joins TRBV12-3 or TRBV12-4 to TRBJ1-1, with TRBD1 matching over 8 bases. V trimming: 3 bases; J trimming: 3 bases; junction bases outside the gene matches: 3. The CDR3 loop spans 14 amino acids. The chain's CDR3 is CASSLTGAHTEAFF. The CDR3 DNA reads as TGTGCCAGCAGTTTGACAGGGGCGCACACTGAAGCTTTCTTT.

The V gene is TRBV12-3 or TRBV12-4, the J gene TRBJ2-1; no firm D call. Trimming took 4 bases from V and 1 from J, leaving 11 bases between them. The CDR3 consists of 15 residues. The CDR3 nucleotides read TGTGCCAGCAGTTCCGACAAGGGTTCCTACAATGAGCAGTTCTTC. Amino acid sequence: CASSSDKGSYNEQFF.

This sequence joins TRBV5-5 and TRBJ2-3, with unresolved D. V shed 2 bases and J shed 4 bases, with 14 bases lying between them. CDR3 length: 15 residues. Germline V gives CDR1 SGHKS, CDR2 YYEKEE (reference sequence). CDR3 sequence: CASSLSVPNADTQYF. The CDR3 nucleotides are TGTGCCAGCAGCTTAAGTGTCCCCAACGCAGATACGCAGTATTTT.

This rearrangement joins TRBV6-5 to TRBJ1-2; D might be TRBD1 (6 bases). The CDR3 covers 14 residues. Trimming took 5 bases from V and 8 from J, leaving 18 bases between them. The germline V gene encodes CDR1 MNHEY and CDR2 SVGAGI. CDR3 nucleotides: TGTGCCAGCAGTCCTACGACGACAGGTGGCGGCTACACCTTC. It codes for CASSPTTTGGGYTF.

The chain joins TRBV11-2 to TRBJ1-1; D unresolved. The V gene lost 8 bases and the J gene lost 0 bases, with 10 bases spanning the gap. CDR3 length: 13 residues. Per the germline V gene, CDR1 is SGHAT and CDR2 is FQNNGV. The CDR3 nucleotides read TGTGCCAGCCGGGTGCACATGAACACTGAAGCTTTCTTT. Protein: CASRVHMNTEAFF.

A remark on this clonotype: At one of its ends the junction is not consistent with the germline gene, which may arise from a read error. The V gene is TRBV11-1, the J gene TRBJ2-7; TRBD1 is a possible D gene (5 bases). Germline V gene data show CDR1 as SGHAT and CDR2 as FQDESV (reference sequence). The CDR3 has 15 amino acids. The chain's CDR3 is CASSLEGSPSHEQYF. CDR3 nucleotide sequence: TGTGCCAGCAGCTTAGAGGGGTCTCCCTCCCACGAGCAGTACTTC.

This clonotype was found once. The gene calls are TRBV4-2 and TRBJ1-2, with D tentatively TRBD1 (6 bases). CDR1 and CDR2 from the germline V gene are LGHNA and YNFKEQ. The length of the CDR3 is 14 residues. The V and J ends lost 0 bases and 8 bases respectively, with 13 bases between them. CDR3 DNA sequence: TGTGCCAGCAGCCAAGATCCTGGGGGCGCGGGCTACACCTTC. It specifies CASSQDPGGAGYTF.

This clonotype appeared a few times. Just one base apart from a much larger clone, this may be a read error. The gene calls are TRBV20-1 and TRBJ2-1; tentative D call: TRBD2 (5 bases). This CDR3 region has 14 residues. Trimming removed 8 bases from V and 0 bases from J, with 14 bases in between. Germline loops: CDR1 DFQATT, CDR2 SNEGSKA (reference sequence). The chain's CDR3 is CSLLGGGSYNEQFF. The DNA for the CDR3 is TGCAGTCTATTAGGAGGAGGCTCCTACAATGAGCAGTTCTTC.

This chain connects TRBV6-5 to TRBJ1-1, with 7 nucleotides matching TRBD1. The CDR3 loop spans 15 amino acids. The V gene end was trimmed by 4 bases and the J gene end by 6 bases; junction bases not matched to a gene: 11. Germline V lookup: CDR1 MNHEY, CDR2 SVGAGI. This CDR3 is CASSFRGTAYSEAFF. CDR3 bases: TGTGCCAGCAGTTTCCGCGGGACAGCTTACTCTGAAGCTTTCTTT.

The V call is TRBV12-3 or TRBV12-4, the J call TRBJ1-2; D not certain. V lost 6 bases to trimming and J lost 8 bases, with 16 bases between them. The length of the CDR3 is 13 residues. The CDR3 region is CASRETQTGGYTF. Here the CDR3 DNA reads TGTGCCAGCAGGGAGACTCAAACGGGAGGCTACACCTTC.

Only a few counts were recorded for this clonotype. This chain links TRBV20-1 with TRBJ2-5; no definite D call. The germline V gene encodes CDR1 DFQATT and CDR2 SNEGSKA (reference sequence). The CDR3 has 11 amino acids. V dropped 7 bases and J dropped 2 bases, with 8 bases sitting between them. CDR3 in amino acids: CSGVGQETQYF. The CDR3 DNA sequence: TGCAGTGGGGTCGGACAAGAGACCCAGTACTTC.

This clonotype was recorded a few times. The chain combines TRBV27 with TRBJ1-2; D gene ambiguous. V was clipped by 9 bases and J by 3 bases, with 17 bases between them. There are 14 residues in the CDR3. Germline V gene lookup returns CDR1 MNHEY and CDR2 SMNVEV (reference sequence). The CDR3 reads CARHANNDDYGYTF. The CDR3 nucleotides read TGTGCCAGACACGCGAACAATGACGACTATGGCTACACCTTC.

In its sample, this clonotype was seen a few times. The CDR3 DNA reads as TGTGCCACCAGCAGAGTCCAAGAGACCCAGTACTTC. Protein product: CATSRVQETQYF. V usage is TRBV15 and J usage is TRBJ2-5; D uncertain. In germline, CDR1 is LNHNV, CDR2 YYDKDF (reference sequence). CDR3 length: 12 residues. V was shortened by 1 base and J by 1 base, with 1 base between the two germline ends.

The rearrangement links TRBV7-2 to TRBJ1-1, with 9 nucleotides matching TRBD1. The trim removed 5 bases at V and 9 bases at J, leaving 7 bases unmatched. The V gene's germline CDR1 is SGHTA and CDR2 FQGNSA. CDR3 length: 13 residues. The CDR3 bases are TGTGCCAGCAGCACACCCGGGACAGGGAAAGCTTTCTTT. This codes for CASSTPGTGKAFF.

The DNA of the CDR3 is TGTGCCAGCAGCCCTAGCGGGGGGCGACAAGAGACCCAGTACTTC. Translation gives CASSPSGGRQETQYF. This chain connects TRBV7-3 to TRBJ2-5; 11 nucleotides agree with TRBD2. V lost 5 bases and J lost 2; bases outside the gene matches: 4. The CDR3 has 15 amino acids. The germline CDR1 and CDR2 sequences are SGHTA and FQGTGA.

This clonotype was observed a handful of times. Compared with germline, one end of the junction differs, possibly owing to a read error. The CDR3 loop reads CASGLILGGGAETQYF. The DNA for the CDR3 is TGCGCTAGTGGTTTGATCCTGGGGGGGGGTGCAGAGACCCAGTACTTC. The chain employs TRBV12-5 and TRBJ2-5, with 7 bases aligning to TRBD2. The CDR3 is 16 amino acids. CDR1 and CDR2 from the germline V gene are LGHNT and FRNRAP. Supplemented by reference TRBV12-5 and TRBJ2-5, the full variable domain reads DARVTQTPRHKVTEMGQEVTMRCQPILGHNTVFWYRQTMMQGLELLAYFRNRAPLDDSGMPKDRFSAEMPDATLATLKIQPSEPRDSAVYFCASGLILGGGAETQYFGPGTRLLVL.

The chain has TRBV24-1 and TRBJ2-3; no definite D call. Germline CDR1 is KGHDR and CDR2 is SFDVKD. This CDR3 has 15 amino acids. V was shortened by 3 bases and J by 5 bases, with 14 bases between the two germline ends. As DNA, the CDR3 is TGTGCCACCAGTGATCCAGGTCTTCCCATAGATACGCAGTATTTT. Translating gives CATSDPGLPIDTQYF.